These 30 T cell receptor beta chains originate from one sample sequenced in a study of cytomegalovirus exposure and HLA in healthy donors. PCR was performed using 60 Vbeta and 13 Jbeta primers. Repertoires were generated with immunoSEQ multiplex PCR, while TCRdb's copy carries only in-frame clones and drops some. The table records around 100,000 clones, about 81% of them present only once. The sequencing sample was made of PBMCs. All receptors derive from a man aged 45-65 years in good health and CMV-seronegative.

In this sample, this clone turned up once. The chain is built from TRBV5-1 and TRBJ2-5, with TRBD2 as a possible D gene (5 bases). Deletions cut 5 bases from V and 3 bases from J, with 17 bases between. From germline, CDR1 is SGHRS and CDR2 YFSETQ. This CDR3 region has 15 residues. The CDR3 DNA sequence: TGCGCCAGCAGTCTGGCGGGTTTCCAAAAAGAGACCCAGTACTTC. Protein sequence: CASSLAGFQKETQYF. The full variable domain, with the rest looked up from reference TRBV5-1 and TRBJ2-5, is KAGVTQTPRYLIKTRGQQVTLSCSPISGHRSVSWYQQTPGQGLQFLFEYFSETQRNKGNFPGRFSGRQFSNSRSEMNVSTLELGDSALYLCASSLAGFQKETQYFGPGTRLLVL.

This chain joins TRBV4-2 and TRBJ2-3; 9 bases line up with TRBD2. J gave up 4 bases and V 3 bases, and 14 bases lay outside the gene matches. The germline V gene has CDR1 LGHNA and CDR2 YNFKEQ. This CDR3 is built from 18 residues. The CDR3 loop reads CASSQESGGGADPDTQYF. CDR3 coding DNA: TGTGCCAGCAGCCAGGAGTCTGGCGGGGGGGCCGACCCAGATACGCAGTATTTT.

The J gene is TRBJ2-1, the V gene TRBV28, with 9 bases fitting TRBD2. V was pared by 2 bases and J by 7 bases, with 3 bases of the junction left unmatched. CDR3 length equals 14 residues. Germline lookup yields CDR1 MDHEN and CDR2 SYDVKM. The CDR3 region is CASSLRGLANEQFF. The DNA for the CDR3 is TGTGCCAGCAGTTTAAGAGGACTAGCGAATGAGCAGTTCTTC.

The rearrangement joins TRBV28 to TRBJ1-2, with a tentative D call TRBD1 (5 bases). CDR3 size: 15 residues. CDR1 and CDR2 (germline): MDHEN, SYDVKM. V was pared by 0 bases and J by 4 bases, with 12 bases between. The chain's CDR3 is CASSLWTAIGYGYTF. In DNA form, the CDR3 reads TGTGCCAGCAGTTTATGGACAGCAATCGGCTATGGCTACACCTTC.

This clone was detected once. The V and J genes are TRBV6-5 and TRBJ1-6, with 9 bases matching TRBD1. V shed 8 bases, J shed 8 bases, and the junction held 7 bases outside the gene matches. The CDR3 sequence is 14 residues long. Per the germline V gene, CDR1 is MNHEY and CDR2 is SVGAGI. The CDR3 DNA is TGTGCCAGCTATCGAAGGACAGGGGATTCACCCCTCCACTTT. It is translated as CASYRRTGDSPLHF.

Remarks on this clone: The junction does not match germline at one end; this may be a read error. The chain has TRBV28 and TRBJ1-1, with 8 bases matching TRBD1. CDR3 size: 19 residues. Germline V CDR1 and CDR2: MDHEN, SYDVKM. The CDR3 loop reads CASSSMARGRVYLKTEAFF. The CDR3 bases are TGTGCCAGCAGTTCAATGGCCAGGGGGCGCGTTTATCTGAAAACTGAAGCTTTCTTT.

The chain employs TRBV5-5 and TRBJ2-7; 8 nucleotides match TRBD2. V was pared by 2 bases and J by 9 bases, with 10 bases of the junction left unmatched. The CDR3 totals 14 residues. Germline V gene sequence: CDR1 SGHKS, CDR2 YYEKEE (reference sequence). The CDR3 protein is CASSLKLAGPWQYF. CDR3 in DNA: TGTGCCAGCAGCTTAAAGCTAGCGGGCCCATGGCAGTACTTC.

The chain joins TRBV30 to TRBJ1-4, with 8 nucleotides matching TRBD1. The CDR3 contains 13 residues. The ends lost 4 bases at V and 12 bases at J; junction bases unmatched: 10. CDR1 and CDR2 from the germline V gene are GTSNPN and SVGIG (reference sequence). Here the CDR3 reads CAWIRDRSGELFF. The CDR3 nucleotides are TGTGCCTGGATCAGGGACAGGTCGGGGGAACTGTTTTTT.

A note on this clone: At one boundary the junction diverges from the germline segment, which might be a read error. The rearrangement joins TRBV30 to TRBJ2-4; no clear D. The germline V gene has CDR1 GTSNPN and CDR2 SVGIG (reference sequence). The CDR3 is made up of 11 amino acids. CDR3 in amino acids: CSVQTKNIQYF. The CDR3 coding sequence is TGCTCAGTGCAGACCAAAAACATTCAGTACTTC.

This rearrangement joins TRBV10-2 to TRBJ1-1; D uncertain. CDR3 length: 13 residues. Trimming left V 3 bases short and J 1 base short, with 6 bases between. The V gene's germline CDR1 is WSHSY and CDR2 SAAADI. CDR3 residues: CASSEGGNTEAFF. Written as DNA, the CDR3 is TGCGCCAGCAGTGAAGGCGGGAACACTGAAGCTTTCTTT.

The chain links TRBV7-9 to TRBJ2-1; 8 nucleotides agree with TRBD2. Germline values: CDR1 SEHNR, CDR2 FQNEAQ (reference sequence). J lost 7 bases, V lost 3 bases, and 5 bases had no gene match. The CDR3 is 14 residues long. In DNA form, the CDR3 reads TGTGCCAGCAGCTTGAGCGGGAGAGGGAATGAGCAGTTCTTC. It codes for CASSLSGRGNEQFF.

This clone was seen a single time. The chain joins TRBV11-1 to TRBJ2-1, with 7 bases lining up with TRBD1. The CDR3 spans 15 residues. The J segment lost 9 bases and the V segment lost 3 bases, leaving 11 bases of the junction unmatched. Germline-derived CDR1 and CDR2 are SGHAT and FQDESV (reference sequence). CDR3 in DNA: TGTGCCAGCAGCTTTGACAGGGTCCCCGGAGTTGAGCAGTTCTTC. It yields the protein CASSFDRVPGVEQFF.

The chain couples TRBV7-9 to TRBJ1-3; D is undetermined. The V gene's germline CDR1 is SEHNR and CDR2 FQNEAQ (reference sequence). There are 14 residues in the CDR3. Trimming stripped 5 bases from V and 7 bases from J, with 15 bases between. The CDR3 coding sequence is TGTGCCAGCAGCCCGGCGGGGAGGCGGAACACCATATATTTT. Its translation is CASSPAGRRNTIYF.

This clone was detected only a few times. The chain recombines TRBV7-9 with TRBJ2-2; 8 nucleotides line up with TRBD1. The V and J ends lost 4 bases and 6 bases, in that order; junction bases with no gene match: 10. This CDR3 is 16 amino acids long. Germline loops: CDR1 SEHNR, CDR2 FQNEAQ (reference sequence). CDR3 DNA sequence: TGTGCCAGCAGCTCCCACCTGACAGGGGCGGCCGGGGAGCTGTTTTTT. This translates into CASSSHLTGAAGELFF.

The chain recombines TRBV7-9 with TRBJ2-5, with D perhaps matching TRBD1 (5 bases). V was clipped by 1 base and J by 5 bases, with 20 bases between them. The germline V gene has CDR1 SEHNR and CDR2 FQNEAQ (reference sequence). The CDR3 contains 17 residues. CDR3 protein: CASSLVRGGLGLETQYF. The DNA of the CDR3 is TGTGCCAGCAGCTTAGTTAGGGGCGGATTAGGCTTGGAGACCCAGTACTTC.

The rearrangement joins TRBV2 to TRBJ2-7; 7 bases line up with TRBD2. This CDR3 is 15 amino acids long. Germline lookup yields CDR1 SNHLY and CDR2 FYNNEI. With V trimmed by 0 bases and J by 6 bases, 8 bases remained unmatched. The CDR3 loop is CASSEALMGGGEQYF. The CDR3, as DNA: TGTGCCAGCAGTGAAGCGCTTATGGGGGGGGGCGAGCAGTACTTC.

This chain uses TRBV11-2 with TRBJ2-3; no definite D call. V was pared by 1 base and J by 6 bases, with 5 bases between. The length of the CDR3 is 12 residues. Germline values: CDR1 SGHAT, CDR2 FQNNGV. CDR3 amino acids: CASSLVSDTQYF. Here the CDR3 DNA reads TGTGCCAGCAGCTTAGTGTCGGATACGCAGTATTTT.

This clone was observed once. The genes are TRBV28 and TRBJ1-5; no clear D gene. V was clipped by 6 bases and J by 2 bases, with 14 bases between them. The CDR3 spans 15 residues. Germline CDR1 MDHEN, CDR2 SYDVKM. For the CDR3, the DNA is TGTGCCAGCAGACCTCAGGAAGTGGGCAATCAGCCCCAGCATTTT. Its protein is CASRPQEVGNQPQHF.

This sequence joins TRBV11-2 and TRBJ2-3; tentatively, D is TRBD2 (6 bases). CDR1 is SGHAT, CDR2 FQNNGV, per germline. V lost 5 bases, J lost 0 bases, and 9 bases lay in between. This CDR3 contains 14 residues. The CDR3 loop is CASSPGTSTDTQYF. Written as DNA, the CDR3 is TGTGCCAGCAGCCCCGGGACTAGCACAGATACGCAGTATTTT. The entire variable domain, with the rest obtained from reference TRBV11-2 and TRBJ2-3, is as follows: EAGVAQSPRYKIIEKRQSVAFWCNPISGHATLYWYQQILGQGPKLLIQFQNNGVVDDSQLPKDRFSAERLKGVDSTLKIQPAKLEDSAVYLCASSPGTSTDTQYFGPGTRLTVL.

This chain uses TRBV18 with TRBJ2-7; no clear D. Per the germline V gene, CDR1 is KGHSH and CDR2 is LQKENI. Trimming took 4 bases from V and 3 from J, leaving 7 bases between them. The CDR3 runs to 12 residues. The CDR3 nucleotides are TGTGCCAGCTCACTCAGTCTCTACGAGCAGTACTTC. Translating it yields CASSLSLYEQYF.

This chain links TRBV2 with TRBJ2-3, with 10 bases matching TRBD1. CDR1 is SNHLY, CDR2 FYNNEI, per germline. After removal of 4 bases from V and 3 bases from J, the junction contained 1 base not matched to a gene. The CDR3 runs 14 residues. CDR3 residues: CASSVGQGTDTQYF. The CDR3 DNA reads as TGTGCCAGCAGTGTGGGACAGGGGACAGATACGCAGTATTTT.

The J gene is TRBJ2-5, the V gene TRBV2, with D perhaps TRBD1 (6 bases). CDR1 is SNHLY, CDR2 FYNNEI, per germline. Trimming removed 8 bases at V and 1 base at J, with 11 bases between. The CDR3 is 13 residues long. The CDR3 DNA sequence: TGTGCCAGCGGACAGCCACGCCAAGAGACCCAGTACTTC. Translation: CASGQPRQETQYF. Together with reference TRBV2 and TRBJ2-5, the CDR3 gives the full variable domain: EPEVTQTPSHQVTQMGQEVILRCVPISNHLYFYWYRQILGQKVEFLVSFYNNEISEKSEIFDDQFSVERPDGSNFTLKIRSTKLEDSAMYFCASGQPRQETQYFGPGTRLLVL.

This clone was counted between two and nine times. The chain is built from TRBV4-2 and TRBJ2-1, with D maybe TRBD2 (5 bases). Trimming removed 0 bases from V and 4 bases from J, with 10 bases in between. There are 15 residues in the CDR3. The germline gives CDR1 LGHNA, CDR2 YNFKEQ. Here the CDR3 DNA reads TGTGCCAGCAGCCAAGAACGAGGGCGGTACAATGAGCAGTTCTTC. Translated, it gives CASSQERGRYNEQFF.

V is TRBV4-3 and J is TRBJ2-2, with 7 bases matching TRBD1. Germline lookup yields CDR1 LGHNA and CDR2 YSLEER. V lost 0 bases, J lost 8 bases, and 15 bases stayed unmatched. The CDR3 sequence is 18 residues long. The CDR3 nucleotides are TGCGCCAGCAGCCAAGAGAGGTCGGACAGGAGATTACAAGGGGAGCTGTTTTTT. Translation gives CASSQERSDRRLQGELFF.

The chain combines TRBV29-1 with TRBJ1-1; D possibly corresponds to TRBD1 (5 bases). Trimming shortened V by 5 bases and J by 5 bases, and 21 bases separated the two germline ends. The CDR3 length is 15 residues. In germline, CDR1 is SQVTM, CDR2 ANQGSEA. This CDR3 is CSVQMVPSGGTEAFF. In DNA form, the CDR3 reads TGCAGCGTTCAAATGGTCCCGAGCGGGGGAACTGAAGCTTTCTTT.

On this clone: One end of the junction is discordant with germline, which a read error may explain. The DNA of the CDR3 is TGTTCCAGCAGCGAGGGACAGCCTAGCAATCAGCCCCAGCATTTT. It yields the protein CSSSEGQPSNQPQHF. The gene calls are TRBV7-9 and TRBJ1-5; 7 bases agree with TRBD1. From germline, CDR1 is SEHNR and CDR2 FQNEAQ (reference sequence). The CDR3 loop spans 15 amino acids.

The chain recombines TRBV18 with TRBJ1-4; possibly TRBD1 for D (5 bases). The germline V and J ends were trimmed by 2 bases and 5 bases, with 15 bases remaining between them. CDR3 length: 16 amino acids. Germline V lookup: CDR1 KGHSH, CDR2 LQKENI. For the CDR3, the DNA is TGTGCCAGCTCACCATTACGAGACAGAAGAAATGAAAAACTGTTTTTT. Its translation: CASSPLRDRRNEKLFF.

The chain employs TRBV30 and TRBJ1-6; 9 bases map to TRBD1. V lost 4 bases, J lost 10 bases, and 8 bases stayed unmatched. The CDR3 runs 14 residues. Germline V gene data show CDR1 as GTSNPN and CDR2 as SVGIG (reference sequence). CDR3 DNA: TGTGCCTGGAATAGACAGGGGGGACAGTCACCCCTCCACTTT. Amino acids: CAWNRQGGQSPLHF. Full variable domain (outside the CDR3, taken from reference TRBV30 and TRBJ1-6): SQTIHQWPATLVQPVGSPLSLECTVEGTSNPNLYWYRQAAGRGLQLLFYSVGIGQISSEVPQNLSASRPQDRQFILSSKKLLLSDSGFYLCAWNRQGGQSPLHFGNGTRLTVT.

The J gene is TRBJ1-1, the V gene TRBV19, with 9 bases fitting TRBD1. Germline V gene data show CDR1 as LNHDA and CDR2 as SQIVND (reference sequence). The CDR3 extends over 13 amino acids. Trimming took 7 bases from V and 7 from J; bases not matched to a gene: 7. The CDR3 DNA follows: TGTGCCAGTAACCCAACAGGGGGCGGTGAAGCTTTCTTT. Translation gives CASNPTGGGEAFF.

J is TRBJ2-1 and V is TRBV27; 8 nucleotides line up with TRBD1. Germline V gives CDR1 MNHEY, CDR2 SMNVEV (reference sequence). Trimming took 0 bases from V and 7 from J; bases not matched to a gene: 11. There are 17 residues in the CDR3. The DNA for the CDR3 is TGTGCCAGCAGTTTATCCTCTGTGGACAGGGTGGTGAATGAGCAGTTCTTC. It codes for CASSLSSVDRVVNEQFF.